This T cell receptor beta chain appears in the sequencing data of a study of PD-1 blockade in classical Hodgkin lymphoma. As to this clone: The antigen is not known.

The patients all showed relapse after autologous stem cell transplantation, while their brentuximab vedotin exposure varied. Overall study results and limits: Newly diagnosed patients were reported to exhibit reduced baseline TCR diversity relative to healthy donors. The study found complete responders had baseline diversity similar to newly diagnosed patients.

The CDR3 contains 14 residues. Germline CDR1 LNHDA, CDR2 SQIVND (reference sequence). Trimming at V came to 6 bases and at J to 8 bases, leaving 9 bases not matched to a gene. TCRdb's table, derived via immunoSEQ multiplex PCR, lists solely in-frame clones and lacks some. The data show roughly 96,000 clones, 89% seen once. The chain carries TRBV19 and TRBJ1-4; TRBD1 agrees at 7 bases. The sample consisted of peripheral blood mononuclear cells (PBMCs), taken before the second cycle of nivolumab. This clonotype originated in a human donor with classical Hodgkin lymphoma. CDR3 sequence reads: CASSRQGRPEKLFF. In nucleotides, the CDR3 is TGTGCCAGTAGCCGACAGGGACGCCCAGAAAAACTGTTTTTT.